This TCR beta chain came from a study of PD-1 blockade in classical Hodgkin lymphoma. Study-wide context: Each patient was given nivolumab 3 mg/kg through a vein every 2 weeks.

This clone showed up just a few times. Its antigen is not known. Some clones are missing from TCRdb's copy, which holds only in-frame ones; the method was immunoSEQ multiplex PCR. In the table there are 40,000 to 50,000 clones, 78% of which are singletons. Each patient experienced a relapse that followed autologous stem cell transplantation, and brentuximab vedotin exposure varied. Best response was recorded as complete response, partial response or progressive disease. Study-wide results and caveats: Relapsed/refractory patients reportedly had lower baseline diversity than newly diagnosed patients. The diversity seen at baseline in complete responders resembled that of newly diagnosed patients.

The receptor was derived from a human donor with classical Hodgkin lymphoma. The sequencing used peripheral blood mononuclear cells (PBMCs), collected at baseline.

The CDR3 sequence is CASRLGRGSWSYEQYF. The CDR3 DNA is TGTGCAAGTCGCTTAGGTAGAGGGAGTTGGTCCTACGAGCAGTACTTC. The chain combines TRBV12-2 with TRBJ2-7; the table gives TRBD2 as D, unverified against the DNA. TRBV12-2 is shown as a pseudogene. This CDR3 has 16 residues.